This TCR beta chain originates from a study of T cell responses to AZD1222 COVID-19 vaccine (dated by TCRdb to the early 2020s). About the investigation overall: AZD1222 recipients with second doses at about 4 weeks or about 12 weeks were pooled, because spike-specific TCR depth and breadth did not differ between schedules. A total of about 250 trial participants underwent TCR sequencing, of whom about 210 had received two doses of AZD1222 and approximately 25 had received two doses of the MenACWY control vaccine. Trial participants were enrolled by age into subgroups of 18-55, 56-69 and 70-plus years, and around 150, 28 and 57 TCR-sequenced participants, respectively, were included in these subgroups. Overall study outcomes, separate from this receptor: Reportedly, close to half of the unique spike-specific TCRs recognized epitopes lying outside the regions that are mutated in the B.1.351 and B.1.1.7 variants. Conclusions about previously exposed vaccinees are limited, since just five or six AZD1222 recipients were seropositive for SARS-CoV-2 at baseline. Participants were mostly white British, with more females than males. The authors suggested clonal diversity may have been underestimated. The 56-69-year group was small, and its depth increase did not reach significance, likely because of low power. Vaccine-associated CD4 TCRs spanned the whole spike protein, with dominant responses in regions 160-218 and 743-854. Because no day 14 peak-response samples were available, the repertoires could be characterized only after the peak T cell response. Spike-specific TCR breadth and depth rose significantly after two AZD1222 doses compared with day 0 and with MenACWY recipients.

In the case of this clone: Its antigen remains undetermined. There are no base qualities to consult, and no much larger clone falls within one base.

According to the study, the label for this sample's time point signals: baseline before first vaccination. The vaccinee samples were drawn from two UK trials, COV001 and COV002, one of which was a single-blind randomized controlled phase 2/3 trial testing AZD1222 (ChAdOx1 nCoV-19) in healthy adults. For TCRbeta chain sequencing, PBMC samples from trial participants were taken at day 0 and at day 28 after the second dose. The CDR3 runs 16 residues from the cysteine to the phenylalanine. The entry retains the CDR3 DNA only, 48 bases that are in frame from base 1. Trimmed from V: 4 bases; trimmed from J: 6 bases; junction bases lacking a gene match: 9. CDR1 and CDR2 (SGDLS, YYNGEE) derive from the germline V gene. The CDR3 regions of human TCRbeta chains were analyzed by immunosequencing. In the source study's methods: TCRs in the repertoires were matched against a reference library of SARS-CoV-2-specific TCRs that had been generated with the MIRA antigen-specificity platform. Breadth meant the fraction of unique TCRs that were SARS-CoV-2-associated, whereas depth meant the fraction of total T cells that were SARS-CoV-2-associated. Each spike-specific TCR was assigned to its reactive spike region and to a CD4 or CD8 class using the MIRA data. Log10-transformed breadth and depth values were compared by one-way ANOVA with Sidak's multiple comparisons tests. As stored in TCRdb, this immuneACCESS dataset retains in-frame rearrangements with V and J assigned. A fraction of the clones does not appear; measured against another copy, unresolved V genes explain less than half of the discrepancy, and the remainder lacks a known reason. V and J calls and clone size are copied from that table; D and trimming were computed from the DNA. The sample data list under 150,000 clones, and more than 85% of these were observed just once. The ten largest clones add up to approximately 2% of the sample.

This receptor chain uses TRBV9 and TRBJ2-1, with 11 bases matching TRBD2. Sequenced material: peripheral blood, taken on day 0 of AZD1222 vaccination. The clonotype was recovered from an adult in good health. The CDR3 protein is CASSPQLAGGPNEQFF. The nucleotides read TGTGCCAGCAGCCCTCAGTTAGCGGGAGGGCCCAATGAGCAGTTCTTC.